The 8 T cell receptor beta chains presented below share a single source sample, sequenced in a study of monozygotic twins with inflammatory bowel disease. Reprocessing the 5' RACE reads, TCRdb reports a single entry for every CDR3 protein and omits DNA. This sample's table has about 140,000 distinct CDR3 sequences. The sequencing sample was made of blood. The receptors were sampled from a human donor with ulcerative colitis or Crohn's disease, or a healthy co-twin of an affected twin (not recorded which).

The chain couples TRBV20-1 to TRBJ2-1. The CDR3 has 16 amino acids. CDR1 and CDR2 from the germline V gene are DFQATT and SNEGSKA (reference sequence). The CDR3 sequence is CSARDPVRIPHNEQFF.

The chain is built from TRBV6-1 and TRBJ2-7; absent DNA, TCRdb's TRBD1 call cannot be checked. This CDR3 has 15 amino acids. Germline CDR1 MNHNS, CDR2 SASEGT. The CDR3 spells CASSKYGQGAWEQYF.

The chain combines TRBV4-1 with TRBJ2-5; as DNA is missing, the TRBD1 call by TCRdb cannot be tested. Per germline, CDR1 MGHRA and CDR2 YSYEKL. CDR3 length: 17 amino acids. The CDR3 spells CASSQVLRDSPQETQYF.

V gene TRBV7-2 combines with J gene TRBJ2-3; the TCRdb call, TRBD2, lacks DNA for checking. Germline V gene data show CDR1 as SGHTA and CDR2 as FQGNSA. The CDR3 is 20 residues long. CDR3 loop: CASSWRLAGGPGRITDTQYF.

The CDR3 sequence is CASSLYGTVEETQYF. The V and J genes are TRBV5-1 and TRBJ2-5; TCRdb names TRBD1, which stays unverified in the absence of DNA. Germline lookup yields CDR1 SGHRS and CDR2 YFSETQ. The length of the CDR3 is 15 residues.

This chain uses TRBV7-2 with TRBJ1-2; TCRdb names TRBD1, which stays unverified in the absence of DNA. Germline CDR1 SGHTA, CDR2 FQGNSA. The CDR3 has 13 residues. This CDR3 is CASSFSGGYGYTF.

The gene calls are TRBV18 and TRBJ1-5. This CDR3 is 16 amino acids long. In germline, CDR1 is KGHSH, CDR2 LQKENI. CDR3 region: CASSPFARDYNQPQHF.

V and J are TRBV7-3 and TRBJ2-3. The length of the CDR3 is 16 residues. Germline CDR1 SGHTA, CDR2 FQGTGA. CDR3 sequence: CASSSDGPTSTDTQYF.